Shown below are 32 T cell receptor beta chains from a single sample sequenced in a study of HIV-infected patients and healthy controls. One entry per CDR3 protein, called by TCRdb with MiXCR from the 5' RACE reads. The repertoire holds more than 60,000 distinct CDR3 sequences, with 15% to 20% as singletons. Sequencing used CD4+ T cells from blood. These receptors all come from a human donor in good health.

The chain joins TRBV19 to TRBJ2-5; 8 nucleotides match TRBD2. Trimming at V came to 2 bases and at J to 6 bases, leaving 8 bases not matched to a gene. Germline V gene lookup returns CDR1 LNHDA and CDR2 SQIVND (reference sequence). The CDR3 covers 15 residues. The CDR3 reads CASSITGTRVQTQYF. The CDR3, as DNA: TGTGCCAGTAGTATAACCGGGACTAGAGTTCAGACCCAGTACTTC. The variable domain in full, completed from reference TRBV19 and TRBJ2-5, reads DGGITQSPKYLFRKEGQNVTLSCEQNLNHDAMYWYRQDPGQGLRLIYYSQIVNDFQKGDIAEGYSVSREKKESFPLTVTSAQKNPTAFYLCASSITGTRVQTQYFGPGTRLLVL.

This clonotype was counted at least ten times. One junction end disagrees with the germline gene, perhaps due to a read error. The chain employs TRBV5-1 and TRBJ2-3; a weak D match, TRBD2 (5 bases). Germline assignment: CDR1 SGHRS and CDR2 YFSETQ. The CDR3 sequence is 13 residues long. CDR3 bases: TGTGCCAGCAGTTTACTAGGCACAGATACGCAGTATTTT. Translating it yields CASSLLGTDTQYF.

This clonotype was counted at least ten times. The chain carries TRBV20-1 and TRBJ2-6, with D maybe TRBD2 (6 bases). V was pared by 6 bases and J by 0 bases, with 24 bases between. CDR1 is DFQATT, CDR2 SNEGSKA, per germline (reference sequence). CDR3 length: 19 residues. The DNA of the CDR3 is TGCAGTGCCGCACCTCCCCTGGGGGGTGGGGACTCTGGGGCCAACGTCCTGACTTTC. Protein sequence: CSAAPPLGGGDSGANVLTF.

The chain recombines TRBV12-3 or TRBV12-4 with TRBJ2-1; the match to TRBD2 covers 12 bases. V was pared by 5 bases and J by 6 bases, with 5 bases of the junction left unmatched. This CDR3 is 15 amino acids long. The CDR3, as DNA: TGTGCCAGCAGTCCTAGCGGGGGGGCAAGCAATGAGCAGTTCTTC. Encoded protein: CASSPSGGASNEQFF.

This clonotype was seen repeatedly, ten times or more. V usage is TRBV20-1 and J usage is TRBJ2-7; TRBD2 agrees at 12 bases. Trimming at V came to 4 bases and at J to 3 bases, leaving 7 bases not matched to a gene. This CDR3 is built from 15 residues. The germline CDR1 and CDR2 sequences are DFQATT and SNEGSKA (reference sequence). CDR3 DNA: TGCAGTGCTATCCCCCCGACTAGCGGGGGCTACGAGCAGTACTTC. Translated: CSAIPPTSGGYEQYF.

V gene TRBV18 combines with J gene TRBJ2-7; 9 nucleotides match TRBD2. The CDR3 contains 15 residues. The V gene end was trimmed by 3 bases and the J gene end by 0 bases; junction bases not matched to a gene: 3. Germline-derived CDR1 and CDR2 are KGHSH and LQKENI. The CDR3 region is CASSPGLATSYEQYF. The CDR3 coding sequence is TGTGCCAGCTCACCCGGACTAGCGACCTCCTACGAGCAGTACTTC.

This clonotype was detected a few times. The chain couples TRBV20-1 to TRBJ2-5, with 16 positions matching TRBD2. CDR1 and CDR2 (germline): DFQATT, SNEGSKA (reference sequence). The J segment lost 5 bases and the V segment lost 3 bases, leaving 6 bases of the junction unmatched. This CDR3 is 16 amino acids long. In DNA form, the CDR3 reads TGCAGTGCTAGGGGACTAGCGGGGGGGCCGGGTGAGACCCAGTACTTC. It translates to CSARGLAGGPGETQYF.

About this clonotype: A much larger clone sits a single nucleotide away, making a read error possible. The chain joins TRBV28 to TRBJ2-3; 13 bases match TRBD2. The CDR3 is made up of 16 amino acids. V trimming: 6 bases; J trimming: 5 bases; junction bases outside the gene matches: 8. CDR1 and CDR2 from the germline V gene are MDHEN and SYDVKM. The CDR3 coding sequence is TGTGCCAGCAGGGGAGGACTAGCGGGAGCGGGAGATACGCAGTATTTT. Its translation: CASRGGLAGAGDTQYF.

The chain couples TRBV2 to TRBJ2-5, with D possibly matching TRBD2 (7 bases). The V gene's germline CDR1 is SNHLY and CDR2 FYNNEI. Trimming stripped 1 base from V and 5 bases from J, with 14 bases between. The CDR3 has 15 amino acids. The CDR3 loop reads CASSEDLGGLETQYF. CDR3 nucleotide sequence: TGTGCCAGCAGTGAAGATTTGGGGGGGCTGGAGACCCAGTACTTC.

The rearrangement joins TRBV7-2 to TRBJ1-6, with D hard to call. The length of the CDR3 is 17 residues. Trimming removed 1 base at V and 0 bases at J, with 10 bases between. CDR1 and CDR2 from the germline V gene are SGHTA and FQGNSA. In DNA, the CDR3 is TGTGCCAGCAGCTTAGTCCCCGGGTACTCCTATAATTCACCCCTCCACTTT. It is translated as CASSLVPGYSYNSPLHF.

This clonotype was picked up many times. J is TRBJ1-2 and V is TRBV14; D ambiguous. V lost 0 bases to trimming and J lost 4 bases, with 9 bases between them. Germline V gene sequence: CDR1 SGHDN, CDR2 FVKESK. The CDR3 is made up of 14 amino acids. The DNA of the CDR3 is TGTGCCAGCAGCCAAGAAAGAGCCGGCTATGGCTACACCTTC. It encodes CASSQERAGYGYTF. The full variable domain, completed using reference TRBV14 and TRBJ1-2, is EAGVTQFPSHSVIEKGQTVTLRCDPISGHDNLYWYRRVMGKEIKFLLHFVKESKQDESGMPNNRFLAERTGGTYSTLKVQPAELEDSGVYFCASSQERAGYGYTFGSGTRLTVV.

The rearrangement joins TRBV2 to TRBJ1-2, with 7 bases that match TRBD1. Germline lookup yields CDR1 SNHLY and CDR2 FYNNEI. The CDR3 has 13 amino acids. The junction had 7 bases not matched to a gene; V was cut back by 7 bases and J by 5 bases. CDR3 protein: CASKGGGKYGYTF. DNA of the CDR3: TGTGCCAGCAAGGGAGGGGGCAAGTATGGCTACACCTTC. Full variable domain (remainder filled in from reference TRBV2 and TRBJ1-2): EPEVTQTPSHQVTQMGQEVILRCVPISNHLYFYWYRQILGQKVEFLVSFYNNEISEKSEIFDDQFSVERPDGSNFTLKIRSTKLEDSAMYFCASKGGGKYGYTFGSGTRLTVV.

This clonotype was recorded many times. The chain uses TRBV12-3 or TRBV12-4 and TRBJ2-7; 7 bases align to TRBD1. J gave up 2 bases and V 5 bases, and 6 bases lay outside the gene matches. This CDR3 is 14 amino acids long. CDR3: CASSRDRQAYEQYF. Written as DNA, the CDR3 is TGTGCCAGCAGTCGGGACAGACAAGCCTACGAGCAGTACTTC.

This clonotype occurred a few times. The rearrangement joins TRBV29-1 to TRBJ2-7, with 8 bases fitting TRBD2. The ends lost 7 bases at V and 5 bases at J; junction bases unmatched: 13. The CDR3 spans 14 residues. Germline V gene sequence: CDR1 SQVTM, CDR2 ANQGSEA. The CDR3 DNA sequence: TGCAGCGCATACCTGGCGGGGGGCGCAGACGAGCAGTACTTC. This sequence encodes CSAYLAGGADEQYF.

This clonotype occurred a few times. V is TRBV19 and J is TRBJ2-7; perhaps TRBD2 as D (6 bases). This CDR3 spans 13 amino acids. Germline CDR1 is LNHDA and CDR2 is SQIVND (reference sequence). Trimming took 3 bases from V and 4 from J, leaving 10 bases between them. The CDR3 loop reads CASSMVADYEQYF. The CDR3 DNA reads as TGTGCCAGTAGTATGGTAGCGGATTACGAGCAGTACTTC.

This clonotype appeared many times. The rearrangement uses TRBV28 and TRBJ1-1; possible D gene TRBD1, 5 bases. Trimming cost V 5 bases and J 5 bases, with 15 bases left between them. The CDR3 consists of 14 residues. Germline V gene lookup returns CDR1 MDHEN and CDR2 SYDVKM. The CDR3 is CASSRGDLGTEAFF. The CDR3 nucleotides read TGTGCCAGCAGTAGAGGGGACCTCGGGACTGAAGCTTTCTTT. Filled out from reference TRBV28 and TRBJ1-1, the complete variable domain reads DVKVTQSSRYLVKRTGEKVFLECVQDMDHENMFWYRQDPGLGLRLIYFSYDVKMKEKGDIPEGYSVSREKKERFSLILESASTNQTSMYLCASSRGDLGTEAFFGQGTRLTVV.

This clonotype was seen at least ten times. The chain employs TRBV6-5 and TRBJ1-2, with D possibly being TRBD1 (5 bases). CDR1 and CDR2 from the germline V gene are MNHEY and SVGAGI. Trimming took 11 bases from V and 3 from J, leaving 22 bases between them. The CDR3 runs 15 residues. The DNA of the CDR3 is TGTGCCGGACCGGGACTTCCAATTGTGGACTATGGCTACACCTTC. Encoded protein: CAGPGLPIVDYGYTF.

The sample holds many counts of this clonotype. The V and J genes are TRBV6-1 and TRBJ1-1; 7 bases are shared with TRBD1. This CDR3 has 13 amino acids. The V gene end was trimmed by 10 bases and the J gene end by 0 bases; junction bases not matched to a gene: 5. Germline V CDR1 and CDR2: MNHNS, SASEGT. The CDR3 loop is CAITGELNTEAFF. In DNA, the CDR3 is TGTGCCATAACAGGGGAATTGAACACTGAAGCTTTCTTT.

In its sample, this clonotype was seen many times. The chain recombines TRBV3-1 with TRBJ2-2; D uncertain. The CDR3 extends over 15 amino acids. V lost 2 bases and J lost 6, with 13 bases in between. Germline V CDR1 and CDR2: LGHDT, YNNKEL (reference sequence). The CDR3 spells CASSQPGVAAGELFF. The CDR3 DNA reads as TGTGCCAGCAGCCAACCCGGAGTCGCTGCCGGGGAGCTGTTTTTT.

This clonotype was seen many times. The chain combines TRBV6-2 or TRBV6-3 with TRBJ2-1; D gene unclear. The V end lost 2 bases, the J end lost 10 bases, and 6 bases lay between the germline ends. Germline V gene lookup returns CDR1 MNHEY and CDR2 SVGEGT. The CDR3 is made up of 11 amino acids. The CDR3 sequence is CASSYGGEQFF. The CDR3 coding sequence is TGTGCCAGCAGTTACGGTGGCGAGCAGTTCTTC.

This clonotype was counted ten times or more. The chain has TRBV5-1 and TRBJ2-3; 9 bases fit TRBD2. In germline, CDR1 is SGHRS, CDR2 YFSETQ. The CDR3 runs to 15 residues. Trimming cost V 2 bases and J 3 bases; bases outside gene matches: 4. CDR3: CASSFGGGATDTQYF. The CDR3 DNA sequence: TGCGCCAGCAGCTTTGGCGGGGGGGCAACAGATACGCAGTATTTT.

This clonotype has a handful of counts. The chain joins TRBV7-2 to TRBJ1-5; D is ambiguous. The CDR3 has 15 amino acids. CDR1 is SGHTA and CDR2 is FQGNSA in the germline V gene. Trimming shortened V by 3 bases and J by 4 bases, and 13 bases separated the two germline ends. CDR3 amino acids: CASSLFDGVNQPQHF. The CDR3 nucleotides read TGTGCCAGCAGCTTGTTCGATGGTGTGAATCAGCCCCAGCATTTT.

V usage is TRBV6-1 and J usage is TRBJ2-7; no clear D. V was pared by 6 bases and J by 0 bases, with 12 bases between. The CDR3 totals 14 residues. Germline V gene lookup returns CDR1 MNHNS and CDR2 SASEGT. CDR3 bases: TGTGCCAGCAGGCTCTTCGGATACTCCTACGAGCAGTACTTC. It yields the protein CASRLFGYSYEQYF.

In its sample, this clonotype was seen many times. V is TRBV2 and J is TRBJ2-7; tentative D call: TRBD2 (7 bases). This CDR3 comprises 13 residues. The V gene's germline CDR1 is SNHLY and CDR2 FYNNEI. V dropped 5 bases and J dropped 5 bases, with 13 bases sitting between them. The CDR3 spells CASSFWGGHEQYF. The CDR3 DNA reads TGTGCCAGCAGTTTTTGGGGGGGGCACGAGCAGTACTTC.

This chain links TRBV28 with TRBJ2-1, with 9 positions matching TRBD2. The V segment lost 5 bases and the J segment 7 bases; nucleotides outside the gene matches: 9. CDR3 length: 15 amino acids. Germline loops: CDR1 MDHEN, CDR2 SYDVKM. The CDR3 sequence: CASSPAGGGKNEQFF. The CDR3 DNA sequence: TGTGCCAGCAGTCCGGCGGGGGGGGGGAAAAATGAGCAGTTCTTC. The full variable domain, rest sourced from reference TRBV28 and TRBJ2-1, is DVKVTQSSRYLVKRTGEKVFLECVQDMDHENMFWYRQDPGLGLRLIYFSYDVKMKEKGDIPEGYSVSREKKERFSLILESASTNQTSMYLCASSPAGGGKNEQFFGPGTRLTVL.

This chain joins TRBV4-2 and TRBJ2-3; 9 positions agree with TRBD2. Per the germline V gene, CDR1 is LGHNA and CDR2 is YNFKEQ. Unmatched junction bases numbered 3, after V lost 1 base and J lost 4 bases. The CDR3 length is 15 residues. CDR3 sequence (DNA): TGTGCCAGCAGCCAAGGAGCGGGAGGTGCAGATACGCAGTATTTT. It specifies CASSQGAGGADTQYF.

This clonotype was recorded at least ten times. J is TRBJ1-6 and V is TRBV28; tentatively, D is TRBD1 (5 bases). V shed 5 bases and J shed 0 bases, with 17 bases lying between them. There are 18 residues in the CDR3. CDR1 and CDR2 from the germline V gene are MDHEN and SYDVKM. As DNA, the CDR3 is TGTGCCAGCAGTCCCTCGGGGGGGGGAAGCTCCTATAATTCACCCCTCCACTTT. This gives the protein CASSPSGGGSSYNSPLHF.

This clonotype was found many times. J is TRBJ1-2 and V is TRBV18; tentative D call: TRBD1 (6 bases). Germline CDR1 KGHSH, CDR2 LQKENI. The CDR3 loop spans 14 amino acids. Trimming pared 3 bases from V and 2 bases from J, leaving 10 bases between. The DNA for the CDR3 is TGTGCCAGCTCACCGGCAGGGGACAACTATGGCTACACCTTC. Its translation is CASSPAGDNYGYTF. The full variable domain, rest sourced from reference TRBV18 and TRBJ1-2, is NAGVMQNPRHLVRRRGQEARLRCSPMKGHSHVYWYRQLPEEGLKFMVYLQKENIIDESGMPKERFSAEFPKEGPSILRIQQVVRGDSAAYFCASSPAGDNYGYTFGSGTRLTVV.

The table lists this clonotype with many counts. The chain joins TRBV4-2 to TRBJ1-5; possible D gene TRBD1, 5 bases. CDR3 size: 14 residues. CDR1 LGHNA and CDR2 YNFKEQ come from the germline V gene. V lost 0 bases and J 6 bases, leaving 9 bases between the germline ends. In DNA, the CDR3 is TGTGCCAGCAGCCAAGAATTCGGGGGTCAGCCCCAGCATTTT. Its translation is CASSQEFGGQPQHF.

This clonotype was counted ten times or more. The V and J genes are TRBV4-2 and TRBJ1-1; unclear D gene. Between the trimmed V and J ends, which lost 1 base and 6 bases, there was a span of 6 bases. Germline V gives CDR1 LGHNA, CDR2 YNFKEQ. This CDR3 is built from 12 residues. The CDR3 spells CASSQGRSEAFF. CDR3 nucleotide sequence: TGTGCCAGCAGCCAAGGAAGATCTGAAGCTTTCTTT.

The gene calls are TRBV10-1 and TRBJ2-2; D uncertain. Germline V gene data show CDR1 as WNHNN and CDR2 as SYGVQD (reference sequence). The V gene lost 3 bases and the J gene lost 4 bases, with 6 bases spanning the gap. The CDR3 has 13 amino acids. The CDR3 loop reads CASSERVTGELFF. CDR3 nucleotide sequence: TGCGCCAGCAGTGAACGTGTCACCGGGGAGCTGTTTTTT.

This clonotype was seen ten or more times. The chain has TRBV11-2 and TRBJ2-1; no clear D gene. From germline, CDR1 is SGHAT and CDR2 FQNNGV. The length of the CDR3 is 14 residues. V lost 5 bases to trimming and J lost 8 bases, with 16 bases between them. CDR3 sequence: CASSPRILSDEQFF. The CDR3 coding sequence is TGTGCCAGCAGCCCTCGTATTTTGTCGGATGAGCAGTTCTTC. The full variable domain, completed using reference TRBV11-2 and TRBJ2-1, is EAGVAQSPRYKIIEKRQSVAFWCNPISGHATLYWYQQILGQGPKLLIQFQNNGVVDDSQLPKDRFSAERLKGVDSTLKIQPAKLEDSAVYLCASSPRILSDEQFFGPGTRLTVL.